This TCR beta chain was sequenced during a study of CXCR3-negative and CXCR3-positive naive CD8 T cells. The CDR3 spans 13 residues. Per the germline V gene, CDR1 is MGHRA and CDR2 is YSYEKL. The authors gated naive CD8+ T cells as CD45RO-CCR7+CD27+CD95-. Libraries were UMI-labeled 5' RACE TRB cDNA. From the 5' RACE reads, TCRdb lists one entry per CDR3 protein and no DNA. The sample totals about 150,000 distinct CDR3 sequences. As regards this clonotype: Its antigen is undetermined.

Study-wide findings and caveats: Comparison of naive CXCR3-negative and CXCR3-positive cells revealed similar TRBV-TRBJ usage, while memory cells differed. TRB CDR3s of CXCR3-positive naive cells were more hydrophobic than those of CXCR3-negative naive cells.

Material for sequencing was naive CXCR3+ CD8+ T cells from blood. Subset denoted: CD45RO-CCR7+CD27+CD95- naive CD8+ T cells expressing CXCR3 (TNR3+). The clonotype originates from a human donor in good health. Some clones in this sample may be carry-over from other donors' samples. The chain couples TRBV4-1 to TRBJ2-7. This chain's CDR3 is CASSLASKYEQYF.